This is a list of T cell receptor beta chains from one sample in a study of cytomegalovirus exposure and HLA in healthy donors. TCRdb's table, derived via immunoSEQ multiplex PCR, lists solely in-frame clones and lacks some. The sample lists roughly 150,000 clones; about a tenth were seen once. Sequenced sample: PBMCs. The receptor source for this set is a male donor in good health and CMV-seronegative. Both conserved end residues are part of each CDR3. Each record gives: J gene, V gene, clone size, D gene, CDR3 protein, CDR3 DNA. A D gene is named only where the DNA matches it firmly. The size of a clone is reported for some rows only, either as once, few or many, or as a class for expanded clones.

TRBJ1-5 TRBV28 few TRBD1 CASREIGGGQPQHF TGTGCCAGCAGGGAGATAGGGGGCGGTCAGCCCCAGCATTTT
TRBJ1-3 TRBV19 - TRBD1 CASSGDSHLNTIYF TGTGCCAGCTCCGGGGACAGCCATCTAAACACCATATATTTT
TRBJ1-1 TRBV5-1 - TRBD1 CASSSGQGFAFF TGCGCCAGCAGCTCGGGACAGGGTTTCGCTTTCTTT
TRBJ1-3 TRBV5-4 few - CASSFTGVSGNTIYF TGTGCCAGCAGCTTTACAGGCGTCTCTGGAAACACCATATATTTT
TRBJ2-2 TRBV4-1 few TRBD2 CASSLGLAGAVNTGELFF TGCGCCAGCAGCCTCGGACTAGCGGGGGCCGTAAACACCGGGGAGCTGTTTTTT
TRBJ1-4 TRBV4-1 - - CASSPTPPLAPDEKLFF TGCGCCAGCAGCCCGACACCCCCTCTGGCCCCTGATGAAAAACTGTTTTTT
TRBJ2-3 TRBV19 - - CASSIRSLVGTDTQYF TGTGCCAGTAGTATTAGAAGTCTAGTGGGCACAGATACGCAGTATTTT
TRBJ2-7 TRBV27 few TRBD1 CASSGMTGFAYEQYF TGTGCCAGCAGTGGAATGACAGGGTTTGCCTACGAGCAGTACTTC
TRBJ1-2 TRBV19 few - CATASGMGLSVGYTF TGTGCCACCGCTTCGGGGATGGGGTTATCGGTCGGCTACACCTTC
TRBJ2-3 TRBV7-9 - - CASSSTAGEVRDTQYF TGTGCCAGCAGCTCGACAGCCGGGGAGGTGAGAGATACGCAGTATTTT
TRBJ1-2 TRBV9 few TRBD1 CASSTGDSRNYGYTF TGTGCCAGCAGCACTGGGGACAGCCGGAACTATGGCTACACCTTC
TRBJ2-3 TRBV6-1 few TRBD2 CASMGRGGTDTQYF TGTGCCAGCATGGGGCGGGGGGGCACAGATACGCAGTATTTT
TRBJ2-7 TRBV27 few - CASSLRGIAYEQYF TGTGCCAGCAGTCTTCGGGGGATCGCCTACGAGCAGTACTTC
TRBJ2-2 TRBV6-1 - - CASSGQGGASTGELFF TGTGCCAGCAGTGGCCAAGGAGGCGCAAGCACCGGGGAGCTGTTTTTT
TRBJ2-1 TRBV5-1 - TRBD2 CASSLSPPGLSGSGDNEQFF TGCGCCAGCAGCTTGTCCCCCCCTGGGCTTAGCGGGAGTGGGGACAATGAGCAGTTCTTC
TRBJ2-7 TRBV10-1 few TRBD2 CASSGAGVYEQYF TGCGCCAGCAGTGGGGCGGGAGTCTACGAGCAGTACTTC
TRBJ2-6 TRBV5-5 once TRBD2 CASSFLAGNSGANVLTF TGTGCCAGCAGCTTTCTAGCGGGAAACTCTGGGGCCAACGTCCTGACTTTC
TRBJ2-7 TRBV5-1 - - CASSLLAGQGYEQYF TGCGCCAGCAGCTTGTTAGCCGGGCAGGGCTACGAGCAGTACTTC
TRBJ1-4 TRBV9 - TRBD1 CASSAGDSHNEKLFF TGTGCCAGCAGCGCGGGGGACAGTCATAATGAAAAACTGTTTTTT
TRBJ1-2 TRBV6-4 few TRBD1 CASSDSTGESYTF TGTGCCAGCAGTGACTCGACAGGGGAAAGCTACACCTTC
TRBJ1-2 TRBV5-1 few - CASSPEGFRGSHGYTF TGCGCCAGCAGCCCGGAAGGCTTTCGGGGTTCGCATGGCTACACCTTC
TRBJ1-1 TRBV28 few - CASSPPGKLLNTEAFF TGTGCCAGCAGTCCACCAGGGAAACTTCTGAACACTGAAGCTTTCTTT
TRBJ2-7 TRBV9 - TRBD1 CASSFGPGQGSYEQYF TGTGCCAGCAGCTTCGGCCCGGGACAGGGGTCCTACGAGCAGTACTTC
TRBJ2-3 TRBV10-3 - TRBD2 CAISMGLAGTDTQYF TGTGCCATCAGCATGGGACTAGCGGGCACAGATACGCAGTATTTT
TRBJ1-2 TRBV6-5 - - CASSPLNYGYPF TGTGCCAGCAGTCCTCTTAACTATGGCTACCCCTTC